This TCR beta chain stems from a study of T-cell reconstitution after alpha-beta-depleted transplantation in children. This clonotype was detected many times. Its antigen is currently unknown. Construction of the TCRbeta library involved unique molecular identifiers. From the PCR reads, TCRdb called clonotypes with MiXCR, one entry per CDR3 protein. This sample has a few hundred thousand distinct CDR3 sequences; 10% to 15% occur once, and the top ten carry approximately 2%. CDR3 length: 14 amino acids. The germline V gene encodes CDR1 LGHNA and CDR2 YSLEER. Deletions cut 4 bases from V and 5 bases from J, with 12 bases between. Study-wide results and limits: Surviving recipient T cells and thymic progenitors underlay high day-60 TCRbeta diversity in some patients.

The rearrangement uses TRBV4-3 and TRBJ2-1; D is tentatively TRBD1 or TRBD2 (5 bases each). Sample: PBMCs, mostly from graft donor cells, taken 360 days after TCRalphabeta/CD19-depleted stem cell transplant. The TCR comes from a male patient younger than 18 who had a stem cell transplant for acute myeloid leukemia, so the T cells may come from the graft donor. The CDR3 coding sequence is TGCGCCAGCAGCCTTGGGACGGTCAACAATGAGCAGTTCTTC. It yields the protein CASSLGTVNNEQFF.